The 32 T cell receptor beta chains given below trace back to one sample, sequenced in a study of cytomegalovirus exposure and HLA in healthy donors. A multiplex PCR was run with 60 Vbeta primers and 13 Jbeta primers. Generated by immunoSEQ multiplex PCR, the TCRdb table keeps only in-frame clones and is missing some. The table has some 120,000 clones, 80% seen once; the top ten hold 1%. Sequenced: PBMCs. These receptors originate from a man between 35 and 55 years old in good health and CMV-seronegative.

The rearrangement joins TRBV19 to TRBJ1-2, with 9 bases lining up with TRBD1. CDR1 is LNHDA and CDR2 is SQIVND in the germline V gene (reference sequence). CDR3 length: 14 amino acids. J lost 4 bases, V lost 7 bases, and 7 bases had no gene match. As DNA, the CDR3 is TGTGCCAGTACTCCTGGACAGGGGCCCTATGGCTACACCTTC. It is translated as CASTPGQGPYGYTF.

CDR3 bases: TGTGCCAGCAGTTACCCCGAGGTGAACACTGAAGCTTTCTTT. It codes for CASSYPEVNTEAFF. The chain couples TRBV6-6 to TRBJ1-1; the D is unclear. The germline CDR1 and CDR2 sequences are MNHNY and SVGAGI (reference sequence). The CDR3 spans 14 residues. V lost 2 bases and J lost 0, with 7 bases in between.

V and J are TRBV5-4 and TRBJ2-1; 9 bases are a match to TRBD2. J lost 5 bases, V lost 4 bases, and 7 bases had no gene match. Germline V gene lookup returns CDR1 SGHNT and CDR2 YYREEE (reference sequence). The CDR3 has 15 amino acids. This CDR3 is CASSRSASGNNEQFF. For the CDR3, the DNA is TGTGCCAGCAGCCGATCGGCTAGCGGGAACAATGAGCAGTTCTTC. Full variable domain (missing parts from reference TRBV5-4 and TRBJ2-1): ETGVTQSPTHLIKTRGQQVTLRCSSQSGHNTVSWYQQALGQGPQFIFQYYREEENGRGNFPPRFSGLQFPNYSSELNVNALELDDSALYLCASSRSASGNNEQFFGPGTRLTVL.

CDR3: CASSELAGVDTQYF. Written as DNA, the CDR3 is TGTGCCAGCAGTGAGTTGGCGGGAGTTGATACGCAGTATTTT. This chain joins TRBV2 and TRBJ2-3, with 7 bases identical to TRBD2. CDR1 is SNHLY, CDR2 FYNNEI, per germline. J lost 6 bases, V lost 3 bases, and 6 bases had no gene match. The CDR3 covers 14 residues.

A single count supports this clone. CDR3 nucleotide sequence: TGTGCCAGTAGTATGGAGGGAAGTGGCTACACCTTC. Its translation: CASSMEGSGYTF. This chain joins TRBV19 and TRBJ1-2; D is uncertain. The germline V gene has CDR1 LNHDA and CDR2 SQIVND (reference sequence). This CDR3 has 12 residues. Trimming removed 3 bases at V and 7 bases at J, with 9 bases between.

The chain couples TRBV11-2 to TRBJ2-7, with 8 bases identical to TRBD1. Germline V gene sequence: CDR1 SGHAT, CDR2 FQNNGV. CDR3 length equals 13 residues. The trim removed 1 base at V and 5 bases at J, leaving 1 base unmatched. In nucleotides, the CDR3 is TGTGCCAGCAGCTTAGCAGGGGGCGACGAGCAGTACTTC. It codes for CASSLAGGDEQYF.

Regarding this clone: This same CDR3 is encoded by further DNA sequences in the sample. This chain's CDR3 is CATGTERNEKLFF. The CDR3 nucleotides read TGTGCCACCGGGACAGAACGGAATGAAAAACTGTTTTTT. The chain recombines TRBV25-1 with TRBJ1-4; 7 positions match TRBD1. The CDR3 has 13 residues. V lost 10 bases, J lost 5 bases, and 7 bases stayed unmatched. Germline-derived CDR1 and CDR2 are MGHDK and SYGVNS.

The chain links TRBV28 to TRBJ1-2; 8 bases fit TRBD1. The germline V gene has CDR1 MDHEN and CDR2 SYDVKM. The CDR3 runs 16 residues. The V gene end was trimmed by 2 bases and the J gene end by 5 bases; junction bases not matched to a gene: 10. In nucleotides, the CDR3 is TGTGCCAGCAGTTTAGAGACAGGGGCGCGGCGGTATGGCTACACCTTC. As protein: CASSLETGARRYGYTF.

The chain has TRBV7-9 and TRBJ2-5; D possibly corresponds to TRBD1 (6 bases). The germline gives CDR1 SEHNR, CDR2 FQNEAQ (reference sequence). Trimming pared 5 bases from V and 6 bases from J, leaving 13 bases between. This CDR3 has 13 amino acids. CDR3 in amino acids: CASSVQGSQTQYF. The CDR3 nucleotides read TGTGCCAGCAGCGTACAGGGTAGCCAGACCCAGTACTTC.

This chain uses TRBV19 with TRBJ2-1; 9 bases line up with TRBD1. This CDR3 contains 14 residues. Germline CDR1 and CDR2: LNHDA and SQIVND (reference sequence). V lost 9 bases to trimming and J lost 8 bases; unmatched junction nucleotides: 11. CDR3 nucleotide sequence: TGTGCCAGCCTCGAGACAGGGGGACTTGATGAGCAGTTCTTC. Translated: CASLETGGLDEQFF.

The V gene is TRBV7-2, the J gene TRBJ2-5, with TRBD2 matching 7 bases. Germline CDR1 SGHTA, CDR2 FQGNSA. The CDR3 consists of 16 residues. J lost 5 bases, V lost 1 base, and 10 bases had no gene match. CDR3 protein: CASSLGGSWGRETQYF. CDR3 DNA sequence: TGTGCCAGCAGCTTAGGCGGGAGCTGGGGCCGGGAGACCCAGTACTTC.

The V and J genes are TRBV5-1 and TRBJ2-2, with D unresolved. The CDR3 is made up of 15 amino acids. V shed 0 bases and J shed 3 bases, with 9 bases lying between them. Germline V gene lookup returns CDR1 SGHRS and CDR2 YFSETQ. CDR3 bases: TGCGCCAGCAGCTTGGCTCAGGCTTACACCGGGGAGCTGTTTTTT. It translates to CASSLAQAYTGELFF.

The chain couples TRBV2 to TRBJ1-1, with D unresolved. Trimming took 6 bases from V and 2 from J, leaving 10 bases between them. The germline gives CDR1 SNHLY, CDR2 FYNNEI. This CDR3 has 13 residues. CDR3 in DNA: TGTGCCAGCAGGTTGGCATTTAACACTGAAGCTTTCTTT. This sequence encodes CASRLAFNTEAFF.

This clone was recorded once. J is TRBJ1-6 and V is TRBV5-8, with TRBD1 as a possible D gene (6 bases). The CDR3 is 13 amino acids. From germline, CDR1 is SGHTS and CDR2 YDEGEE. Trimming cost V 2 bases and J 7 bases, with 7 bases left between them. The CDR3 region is CASSLGQNSPLHF. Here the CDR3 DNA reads TGTGCCAGCAGCTTAGGACAGAATTCACCCCTCCACTTT.

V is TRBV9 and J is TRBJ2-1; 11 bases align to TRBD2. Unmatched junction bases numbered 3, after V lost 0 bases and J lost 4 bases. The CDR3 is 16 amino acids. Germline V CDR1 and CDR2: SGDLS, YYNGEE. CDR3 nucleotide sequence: TGTGCCAGCAGCGTAGGTGGGACTAGCGGTTACAATGAGCAGTTCTTC. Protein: CASSVGGTSGYNEQFF.

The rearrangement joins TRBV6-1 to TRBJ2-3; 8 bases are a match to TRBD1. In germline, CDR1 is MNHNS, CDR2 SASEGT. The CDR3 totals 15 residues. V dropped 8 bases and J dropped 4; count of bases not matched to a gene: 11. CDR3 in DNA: TGTGCCAGCCTAAACTGGGCAGGGGGCCCAGATACGCAGTATTTT. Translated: CASLNWAGGPDTQYF.

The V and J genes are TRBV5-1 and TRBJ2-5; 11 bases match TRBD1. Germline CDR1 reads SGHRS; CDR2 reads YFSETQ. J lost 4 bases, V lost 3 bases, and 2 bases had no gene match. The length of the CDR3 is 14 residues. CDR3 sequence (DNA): TGCGCCAGCAGCTCGGGACAGGGGGGAGAGACCCAGTACTTC. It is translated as CASSSGQGGETQYF.

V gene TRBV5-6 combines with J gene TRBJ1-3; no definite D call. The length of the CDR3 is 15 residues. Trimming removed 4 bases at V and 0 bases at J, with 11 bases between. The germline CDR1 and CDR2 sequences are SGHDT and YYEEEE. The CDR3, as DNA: TGTGCCAGCAGCCCCCAGATCCCCTCTGGAAACACCATATATTTT. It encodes CASSPQIPSGNTIYF.

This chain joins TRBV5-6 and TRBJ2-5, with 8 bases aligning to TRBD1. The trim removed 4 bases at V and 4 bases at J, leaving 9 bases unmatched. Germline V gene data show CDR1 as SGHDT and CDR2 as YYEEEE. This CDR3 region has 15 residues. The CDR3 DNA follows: TGTGCCAGCAGCCGAGATCAGGGGGCCCGAGAGACCCAGTACTTC. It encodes CASSRDQGARETQYF.

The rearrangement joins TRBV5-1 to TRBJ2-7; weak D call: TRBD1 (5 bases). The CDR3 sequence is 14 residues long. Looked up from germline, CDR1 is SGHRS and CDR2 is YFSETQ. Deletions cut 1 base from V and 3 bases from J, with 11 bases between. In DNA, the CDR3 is TGCGCCAGCAGCTTGTTTGACAGTTACTACGAGCAGTACTTC. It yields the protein CASSLFDSYYEQYF. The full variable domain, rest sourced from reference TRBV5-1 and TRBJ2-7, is KAGVTQTPRYLIKTRGQQVTLSCSPISGHRSVSWYQQTPGQGLQFLFEYFSETQRNKGNFPGRFSGRQFSNSRSEMNVSTLELGDSALYLCASSLFDSYYEQYFGPGTRLTVT.

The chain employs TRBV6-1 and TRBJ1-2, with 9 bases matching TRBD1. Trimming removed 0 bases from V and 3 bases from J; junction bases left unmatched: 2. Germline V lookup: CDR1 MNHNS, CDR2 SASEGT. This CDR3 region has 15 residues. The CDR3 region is CASSEATGGHYGYTF. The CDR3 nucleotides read TGTGCCAGCAGTGAAGCGACAGGGGGACACTATGGCTACACCTTC.

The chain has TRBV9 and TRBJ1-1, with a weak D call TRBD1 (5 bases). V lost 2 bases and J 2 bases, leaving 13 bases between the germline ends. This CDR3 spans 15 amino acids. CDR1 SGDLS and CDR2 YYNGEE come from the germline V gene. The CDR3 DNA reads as TGTGCCAGCAGCGTCGACAGCACAGCCAACACTGAAGCTTTCTTT. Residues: CASSVDSTANTEAFF.

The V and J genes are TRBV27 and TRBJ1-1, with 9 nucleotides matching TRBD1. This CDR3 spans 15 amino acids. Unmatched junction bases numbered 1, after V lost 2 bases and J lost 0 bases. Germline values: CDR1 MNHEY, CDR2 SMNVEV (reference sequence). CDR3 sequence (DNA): TGTGCCAGCAGTTTAACAGGGGGCCTGAACACTGAAGCTTTCTTT. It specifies CASSLTGGLNTEAFF.

In nucleotides, the CDR3 is TGTGCCAGCAGCTTGCTGGACAGGAACACCGGGGAGCTGTTTTTT. Its translation is CASSLLDRNTGELFF. The chain is built from TRBV5-6 and TRBJ2-2, with D perhaps TRBD1 (6 bases). The CDR3 is 15 residues long. V was clipped by 1 base and J by 1 base, with 8 bases between them. Germline CDR1 reads SGHDT; CDR2 reads YYEEEE.

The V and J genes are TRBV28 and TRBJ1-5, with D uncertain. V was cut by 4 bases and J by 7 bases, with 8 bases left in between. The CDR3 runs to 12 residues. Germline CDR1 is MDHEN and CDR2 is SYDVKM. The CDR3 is CASSSGGQPQHF. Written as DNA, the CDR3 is TGTGCCAGCAGTTCTGGCGGCCAGCCCCAGCATTTT. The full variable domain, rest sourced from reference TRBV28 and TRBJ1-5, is DVKVTQSSRYLVKRTGEKVFLECVQDMDHENMFWYRQDPGLGLRLIYFSYDVKMKEKGDIPEGYSVSREKKERFSLILESASTNQTSMYLCASSSGGQPQHFGDGTRLSIL.

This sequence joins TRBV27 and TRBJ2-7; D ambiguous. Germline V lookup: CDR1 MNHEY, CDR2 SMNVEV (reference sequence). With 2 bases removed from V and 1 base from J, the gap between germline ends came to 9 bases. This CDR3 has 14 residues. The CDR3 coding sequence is TGTGCCAGCAGTTTAGGTCCAGGTTCCTACGAGCAGTACTTC. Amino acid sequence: CASSLGPGSYEQYF.

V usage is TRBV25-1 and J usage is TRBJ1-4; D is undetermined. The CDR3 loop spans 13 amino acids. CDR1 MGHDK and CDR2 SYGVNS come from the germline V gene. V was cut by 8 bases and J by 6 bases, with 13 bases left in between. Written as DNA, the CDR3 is TGTGCCAGCGAGCGTTCGTCGTATGAAAAACTGTTTTTT. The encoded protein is CASERSSYEKLFF.

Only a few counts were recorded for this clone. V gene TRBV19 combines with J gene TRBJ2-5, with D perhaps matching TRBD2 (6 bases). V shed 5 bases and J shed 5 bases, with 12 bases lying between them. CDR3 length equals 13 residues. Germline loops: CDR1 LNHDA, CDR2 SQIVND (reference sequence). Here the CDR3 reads CASSPSSEETQYF. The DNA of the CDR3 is TGTGCCAGTAGTCCGTCTAGCGAGGAGACCCAGTACTTC.

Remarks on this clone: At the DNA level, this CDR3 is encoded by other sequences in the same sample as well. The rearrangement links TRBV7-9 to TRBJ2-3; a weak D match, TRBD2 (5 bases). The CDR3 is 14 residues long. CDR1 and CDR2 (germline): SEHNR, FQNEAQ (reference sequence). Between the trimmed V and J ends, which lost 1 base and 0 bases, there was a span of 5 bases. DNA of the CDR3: TGTGCCAGCAGCTTAGGACTAAGCACAGATACGCAGTATTTT. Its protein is CASSLGLSTDTQYF.

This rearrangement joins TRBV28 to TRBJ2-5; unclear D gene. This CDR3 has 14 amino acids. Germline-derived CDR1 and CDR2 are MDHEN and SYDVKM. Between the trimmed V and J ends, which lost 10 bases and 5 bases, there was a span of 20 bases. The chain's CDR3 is CATAVAQARETQYF. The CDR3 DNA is TGTGCCACCGCCGTGGCCCAAGCGCGGGAGACCCAGTACTTC.

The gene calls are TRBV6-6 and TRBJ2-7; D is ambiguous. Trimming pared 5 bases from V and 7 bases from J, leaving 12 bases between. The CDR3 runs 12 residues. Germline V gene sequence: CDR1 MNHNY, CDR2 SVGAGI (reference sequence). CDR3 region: CASSRMTSEQYF. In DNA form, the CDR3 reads TGTGCCAGCAGTCGAATGACTTCGGAGCAGTACTTC.

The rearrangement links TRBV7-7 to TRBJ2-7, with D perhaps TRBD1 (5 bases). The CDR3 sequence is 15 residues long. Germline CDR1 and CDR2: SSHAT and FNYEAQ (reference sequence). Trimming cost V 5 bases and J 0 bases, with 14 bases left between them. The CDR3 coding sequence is TGTGCCAGCAGCCCTTTTCCGACAGCCTCCTACGAGCAGTACTTC. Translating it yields CASSPFPTASYEQYF.